The source of this T cell receptor beta chain is a study of blood T cell repertoires in COVID-19. Turning to the study itself: T cells, B-cell-depleted T cells, or PBMCs supplied cDNA or gDNA.

The CDR3 sequence is 15 residues long. The J segment lost 6 bases and the V segment lost 6 bases, leaving 8 bases of the junction unmatched. Germline V gene lookup returns CDR1 MNHEY and CDR2 SVGAGI. Method: immunoSEQ multiplex PCR; TCRdb's copy keeps in-frame clones and lacks some. The table has under 75,000 clones, around 87% seen once. This receptor was obtained from a woman between 18 and 29 years old with acute or convalescent COVID-19. Sequenced input: peripheral blood. The J gene is TRBJ2-1, the V gene TRBV6-5; 10 bases fit TRBD2. CDR3: CASRWTSGPGNEQFF. CDR3 nucleotides: TGTGCCAGCAGGTGGACTAGCGGACCGGGCAATGAGCAGTTCTTC.